This T cell receptor (beta chain) appears in the sequencing data of a study of molecular identifiers for immune sequencing clone quantification. Sorted naive CD8 T cells were those defined as CD8+CD4-CCR7+CD45RA+. CDR3 length: 13 amino acids. Trimming cost V 7 bases and J 7 bases, with 14 bases left between them. From germline, CDR1 is MGHDK and CDR2 SYGVNS. TCRdb reanalysed the PCR reads using MiXCR and keeps one entry per CDR3 protein. The sample contains approximately 550,000 distinct CDR3 sequences, roughly 23% of which appear only once. The table lists this clonotype with a few counts. Sequenced sample: naive CD8+ T cells from blood, with Jurkat cell RNA spiked in. Subset of the sample: FACS-sorted CD8+CD4-CCR7+CD45RA+ naive T cells. The TCR originated in a human donor in good health. Some libraries in this study had Jurkat cell RNA spiked in. The J gene is TRBJ2-1, the V gene TRBV25-1; D could derive from TRBD1 or TRBD2 (7 bases each). The CDR3 nucleotides are TGTGCCAGCAACGTGCAGGGGGGGAATGAGCAGTTCTTC. Encoded protein: CASNVQGGNEQFF. Combining the CDR3 with reference TRBV25-1 and TRBJ2-1 gives the whole variable domain EADIYQTPRYLVIGTGKKITLECSQTMGHDKMYWYQQDPGMELHLIHYSYGVNSTEKGDLSSESTVSRIRTEHFPLTLESARPSHTSQYLCASNVQGGNEQFFGPGTRLTVL.